The clone carrying this T cell receptor (beta chain) was seen repeatedly, ten times or more. Its cognate antigen is unknown. These data are taken from a study of regulatory T cells in long-lasting Graves disease. Study context: Graves' patients with a new diagnosis had received antithyroid drugs under 3 months. Study outcomes and limitations: Among the persistent patients, 2,741 public clonotypes were shared, more than the 950 to 1,000 shared among new patients.

The authors built TCR beta libraries using iRepertoire HTBI primers and Arm-PCR of CDR3 regions. Each CDR3 protein gets one entry after TCRdb re-called the multiplex PCR reads with MiXCR. The sample comprises some 250,000 distinct CDR3 sequences, around 20% of which are singletons, and around 20% rests with the top ten. CDR1 and CDR2 from the germline V gene are SGHRS and YFSETQ. CDR3 length: 14 residues. Trimming left V 0 bases short and J 3 bases short, with 9 bases between. Indicated time point: newly diagnosed GD, antithyroid drugs for less than 3 months. There was RNA extracted from PBMCs, and the TCR library was made from it.

The receptor was isolated from a female donor with Graves disease. The chain joins TRBV5-1 to TRBJ1-2; maybe TRBD1 (5 bases). The sequencing here drew on peripheral blood mononuclear cells (PBMCs), taken at new diagnosis, from a patient treated with antithyroid drugs. The CDR3 DNA sequence: TGCGCCAGCAGCTTGGTCCAGGGCGACTATGGCTACACCTTC. Translation: CASSLVQGDYGYTF. Full variable domain (outside the CDR3, taken from reference TRBV5-1 and TRBJ1-2): KAGVTQTPRYLIKTRGQQVTLSCSPISGHRSVSWYQQTPGQGLQFLFEYFSETQRNKGNFPGRFSGRQFSNSRSEMNVSTLELGDSALYLCASSLVQGDYGYTFGSGTRLTVV.